This passage covers 8 T cell receptor beta chains from one sample sequenced in a study of blood T cell repertoires in COVID-19. The assay was immunoSEQ multiplex PCR, and TCRdb's table has in-frame clones only and misses some. The sample shows over 90,000 clones, roughly 79% of them seen only once. Sequencing was performed on peripheral blood. The receptors here all came from an elderly man with COVID-19, enrolled during active disease.

This clone has a single count. The chain joins TRBV6-5 to TRBJ1-5, with D tentatively TRBD1 (6 bases). Germline V gives CDR1 MNHEY, CDR2 SVGAGI. V lost 6 bases, J lost 7 bases, and 13 bases lay in between. The CDR3 contains 13 residues. CDR3: CASRAGDAQPQHF. The DNA of the CDR3 is TGTGCCAGCAGAGCAGGGGATGCCCAGCCCCAGCATTTT.

The sample holds a few counts of this clone. The V and J genes are TRBV11-2 and TRBJ1-4; perhaps TRBD1 as D (5 bases). Trimming took 3 bases from V and 8 from J, leaving 13 bases between them. The CDR3 is made up of 14 amino acids. CDR1 and CDR2 from the germline V gene are SGHAT and FQNNGV. The CDR3 here is CASSLVGAREKLFF. CDR3 coding DNA: TGTGCCAGCAGCTTGGTAGGGGCCAGGGAAAAACTGTTTTTT. Supplemented by reference TRBV11-2 and TRBJ1-4, the full variable domain reads EAGVAQSPRYKIIEKRQSVAFWCNPISGHATLYWYQQILGQGPKLLIQFQNNGVVDDSQLPKDRFSAERLKGVDSTLKIQPAKLEDSAVYLCASSLVGAREKLFFGSGTQLSVL.

The gene calls are TRBV7-5 and TRBJ1-1; the D call of TRBD1 is as the table states it, not checked on the DNA. TRBV7-5 is recorded as a pseudogene. There are 15 residues in the CDR3. This CDR3 reads CVRSSADRDAPEAFF. In DNA, the CDR3 is TGTGTCAGAAGCTCGGCGGACAGGGATGCCCCTGAAGCTTTCTTT.

The chain couples TRBV5-1 to TRBJ2-7; TRBD2 agrees at 16 bases. Germline CDR1 and CDR2: SGHRS and YFSETQ. This CDR3 comprises 18 residues. The V segment lost 0 bases and the J segment 6 bases; nucleotides outside the gene matches: 9. CDR3 protein: CASSLAQRGTSGRGEQYF. DNA of the CDR3: TGCGCCAGCAGCTTGGCTCAACGCGGGACTAGCGGGAGGGGCGAGCAGTACTTC.

There are a few counts of this clone. The rearrangement uses TRBV11-2 and TRBJ2-7; 7 nucleotides align to TRBD2. The CDR3 contains 12 residues. Germline assignment: CDR1 SGHAT and CDR2 FQNNGV. Unmatched junction bases numbered 3, after V lost 4 bases and J lost 6 bases. The CDR3 nucleotides read TGTGCCAGCAGCTGGACTAGACGCGAGCAGTACTTC. This encodes CASSWTRREQYF.

CDR3 region: CASRIGTGYGYTF. CDR3 in DNA: TGTGCCAGCAGGATAGGGACAGGCTATGGCTACACCTTC. The chain uses TRBV2 and TRBJ1-2; TRBD1 aligns across 8 bases. V lost 6 bases, J lost 4 bases, and 4 bases stayed unmatched. Germline values: CDR1 SNHLY, CDR2 FYNNEI. The CDR3 has 13 amino acids.

This clone has just a few counts. The chain has TRBV7-8 and TRBJ2-7; D is perhaps TRBD1 (5 bases). The CDR3 spans 12 residues. The ends were cut back, 5 bases at V and 3 bases at J, with 8 bases in the middle. Germline-derived CDR1 and CDR2 are SGHVS and FQNEAQ. The CDR3, as DNA: TGTGCCAGCAGCCCACAGGACTACGAGCAGTACTTC. Translating gives CASSPQDYEQYF.

This chain connects TRBV19 to TRBJ1-5; D is perhaps TRBD1 (5 bases). Germline V gene lookup returns CDR1 LNHDA and CDR2 SQIVND (reference sequence). Trimming removed 5 bases from V and 7 bases from J, with 12 bases in between. CDR3 size: 13 residues. The CDR3 region is CASSGGGEQPQHF. CDR3 DNA: TGTGCCAGTAGTGGCGGGGGGGAGCAGCCCCAGCATTTT.